Listed below are T cell receptor beta chains from one sample, sequenced in a study of shared clonotypes between healthy human individuals. Libraries were prepared by immunoSEQ multiplex PCR; TCRdb keeps only in-frame clonotypes and omits some of them. The table includes under 130,000 clones, just over 65% detected once. Sequencing used memory CD8+ T cells sorted from blood. These receptors all come from a woman in her 30s in good health. The CDR3 runs from the conserved cysteine through the conserved F or W. The D gene is left open where the match is weak. A clone size is listed for some rows: how often the clone was seen (once, few, many), or a class if it is expanded.

d_gene	v_gene	j_gene	abundance	CDR3aa	CDR3nt
-	TRBV28	TRBJ2-1	-	CASSFSVSNEQFF	TGTGCCAGCAGTTTTTCGGTTTCCAATGAGCAGTTCTTC
TRBD1	TRBV29-1	TRBJ2-3	many	CSVELPLDRGTTDTQYF	TGCAGCGTTGAACTCCCTCTGGACAGGGGAACCACAGATACGCAGTATTTT
-	TRBV6-5	TRBJ2-2	-	CASSYVFTGELFF	TGTGCCAGCAGTTACGTATTCACCGGGGAGCTGTTTTTT
-	TRBV4-1	TRBJ1-2	-	CASSQDWGDHGYTF	TGCGCCAGCAGCCAAGATTGGGGTGACCATGGCTACACCTTC
-	TRBV19	TRBJ1-1	-	CASSIGRTVLMNTEAFF	TGTGCCAGTAGTATAGGGCGGACAGTTCTTATGAACACTGAAGCTTTCTTT
TRBD2	TRBV7-9	TRBJ2-5	-	CASSLAGGEETQYF	TGTGCCAGCAGCTTAGCGGGAGGGGAAGAGACCCAGTACTTC
-	TRBV19	TRBJ1-1	-	CASSIDISDTSLNTEAFF	TGTGCCAGTAGTATAGATATCTCGGACACAAGCTTGAACACTGAAGCTTTCTTT
-	TRBV6-5	TRBJ1-1	-	CASSYSRGNTEAFF	TGTGCCAGCAGTTACTCACGGGGGAACACTGAAGCTTTCTTT
-	TRBV2	TRBJ2-5	-	CASSEGTGLWYF	TGTGCCAGCAGTGAGGGGACGGGCCTCTGGTACTTC
-	TRBV28	TRBJ2-7	-	CASSFPLTGRTYEQYF	TGTGCCAGCAGTTTCCCCCTGACAGGGAGGACCTACGAGCAGTACTTC
-	TRBV5-1	TRBJ2-7	-	CASSLKLAGEQYF	TGCGCCAGCAGCTTAAAACTAGCCGGCGAGCAGTACTTC
TRBD1	TRBV9	TRBJ2-2	-	CASSVAGQGANTGELFF	TGTGCCAGCAGCGTCGCGGGACAGGGAGCGAACACCGGGGAGCTGTTTTTT
TRBD2	TRBV25-1	TRBJ2-5	once	CASTVPGGRADETQYF	TGTGCCAGCACCGTTCCAGGCGGGAGGGCCGACGAGACCCAGTACTTC
TRBD1	TRBV2	TRBJ1-4	-	CASRAGQGAPEKLFF	TGTGCCAGCAGGGCGGGACAGGGGGCGCCTGAAAAACTGTTTTTT
-	TRBV5-4	TRBJ2-5	-	CASRKTGEGLETQYF	TGTGCCAGCAGAAAGACAGGGGAGGGACTAGAGACCCAGTACTTC
TRBD2	TRBV2	TRBJ2-1	-	CASSHKPGTSRYNEQFF	TGTGCCAGCAGCCACAAACCCGGGACTAGCAGATACAATGAGCAGTTCTTC
TRBD2	TRBV27	TRBJ2-1	-	CASSPPSREGRYEQFF	TGTGCCAGCAGTCCCCCCTCCCGGGAGGGCCGCTATGAGCAGTTCTTC
-	TRBV11-2	TRBJ1-6	-	CASSLSTEIVF	TGTGCCAGCAGCTTAAGTACAGAAATAGTCTTT
-	TRBV6-4	TRBJ2-3	-	CASSPGSTDTQYF	TGTGCCAGCAGCCCGGGGTCCACAGATACGCAGTATTTT
TRBD2	TRBV10-3	TRBJ2-1	-	CAIKRTSGRNNEQFF	TGTGCCATCAAACGGACTAGCGGGAGAAACAATGAGCAGTTCTTC
-	TRBV7-9	TRBJ1-1	-	CASSPRRGGGTEAFF	TGTGCCAGCAGCCCCCGTAGGGGAGGTGGCACTGAAGCTTTCTTT
-	TRBV27	TRBJ1-1	-	CASRKRGSGQTTEAFF	TGTGCCAGCAGAAAGAGAGGGTCCGGGCAGACGACTGAAGCTTTCTTT
TRBD1	TRBV2	TRBJ2-5	-	CASSGKQGNIETQYF	TGTGCCAGCAGCGGGAAACAGGGGAATATAGAGACCCAGTACTTC
-	TRBV25-1	TRBJ2-7	few	CASGGGFYEQYF	TGTGCCAGCGGTGGTGGGTTCTACGAGCAGTACTTC
-	TRBV30	TRBJ2-7	-	CAWSGKGSVEQYF	TGTGCCTGGAGTGGGAAGGGTAGTGTCGAGCAGTACTTC
TRBD2	TRBV29-1	TRBJ2-3	-	CSGGELAGADTQYF	TGCAGCGGGGGGGAACTAGCGGGAGCAGATACGCAGTATTTT
-	TRBV6-1	TRBJ2-3	few	CASSDGPAEGAIVQYF	TGTGCCAGCAGTGACGGGCCAGCGGAGGGTGCCATCGTGCAGTATTTT
-	TRBV9	TRBJ2-5	once	CASSVGWETQYF	TGTGCCAGCAGCGTCGGTTGGGAGACCCAGTACTTC
-	TRBV5-1	TRBJ1-3	-	CASSLGVGSYSGNTIYF	TGCGCCAGCAGCTTGGGCGTTGGATCCTATTCTGGAAACACCATATATTTT
TRBD2	TRBV5-8	TRBJ2-1	-	CASSDGTSLNEQFF	TGTGCCAGCAGCGACGGGACTAGCCTAAATGAGCAGTTCTTC
TRBD2	TRBV27	TRBJ2-1	many	CASSSGTRAKEQFF	TGTGCCAGCAGTTCCGGGACTAGAGCTAAGGAGCAGTTCTTC
-	TRBV27	TRBJ2-4	few	CASSLQGNIQYF	TGTGCCAGCAGTTTGCAGGGAAACATTCAGTACTTC
-	TRBV11-2	TRBJ2-5	-	CASSLAGAGETQYF	TGTGCCAGCAGCTTAGCAGGGGCAGGGGAGACCCAGTACTTC
-	TRBV21-1	TRBJ2-1	-	CASSKVVTSGREQFF	TGTGCCAGCAGCAAAGTTGTGACTAGCGGGAGAGAGCAGTTCTTC
TRBD1	TRBV2	TRBJ2-7	once	CASSRTGEEQYF	TGTGCCAGCAGTCGGACAGGGGAAGAGCAGTACTTC
-	TRBV11-2	TRBJ2-7	-	CASSLVTYEQYF	TGTGCCAGCAGCTTAGTCACCTACGAGCAGTACTTC
-	TRBV5-4	TRBJ2-2	few	CASSLSTGELFF	TGTGCCAGCAGCTTGAGCACCGGGGAGCTGTTTTTT
TRBD1	TRBV5-1	TRBJ1-1	many	CASSPRDRGGNTEAFF	TGCGCCAGCAGCCCCCGGGACAGGGGGGGGAACACTGAAGCTTTCTTT
-	TRBV11-1	TRBJ2-7	-	CASSLGGPWAEQYF	TGTGCCAGCAGCTTAGGCGGACCCTGGGCCGAGCAGTACTTC
-	TRBV5-4	TRBJ2-5	-	CASSPRFGQRAETQYF	TGTGCCAGCAGCCCCCGATTCGGACAGCGGGCGGAGACCCAGTACTTC
-	TRBV6-1	TRBJ1-1	few	CASSVGFEDTEAFF	TGTGCCAGCAGTGTGGGGTTTGAGGACACTGAAGCTTTCTTT
TRBD2	TRBV18	TRBJ2-5	-	CASSPVLAGETQYF	TGTGCCAGCTCACCAGTCCTAGCGGGAGAGACCCAGTACTTC
TRBD1	TRBV19	TRBJ2-7	many	CASSISTGAYEQYF	TGTGCCAGTAGTATCTCGACAGGGGCGTACGAGCAGTACTTC
-	TRBV6-4	TRBJ2-2	many	CASSSQGTGELFF	TGTGCCAGCAGTAGTCAGGGCACCGGGGAGCTGTTTTTT
-	TRBV5-1	TRBJ2-1	-	CAINYRGRGRKPNEQFF	TGCGCCATAAACTACAGGGGGAGGGGGCGCAAACCCAATGAGCAGTTCTTC
TRBD2	TRBV29-1	TRBJ2-1	once	CSVEDGLAGVEQFF	TGCAGCGTTGAAGATGGACTAGCGGGAGTTGAGCAGTTCTTC
-	TRBV27	TRBJ2-2	once	CASSFFTGELFF	TGTGCCAGCAGTTTTTTTACCGGGGAGCTGTTTTTT
-	TRBV28	TRBJ1-1	-	CASSFSRPQAFF	TGTGCCAGCAGTTTTAGCAGGCCGCAAGCTTTCTTT
TRBD1	TRBV4-1	TRBJ1-4	-	CASSRIGMTGYEKLFF	TGCGCCAGCAGCCGGATAGGTATGACAGGGTATGAAAAACTGTTTTTT
TRBD1	TRBV4-1	TRBJ1-1	once	CASSPPNLQGHTEAFF	TGCGCCAGCAGCCCGCCCAACCTACAGGGGCACACTGAAGCTTTCTTT
-	TRBV11-2	TRBJ2-1	-	CASSLGPTTNEQFF	TGTGCCAGCAGCTTAGGCCCGACGACTAATGAGCAGTTCTTC
-	TRBV9	TRBJ1-1	-	CASSSGWVDTEAFF	TGTGCCAGCAGCTCGGGCTGGGTGGACACTGAAGCTTTCTTT
-	TRBV7-6	TRBJ1-1	-	CASSPRSYTEAFF	TGTGCCAGCAGCCCCAGGAGTTACACTGAAGCTTTCTTT